This record concerns one T cell receptor beta chain sequence. As processed by the authors: Reference gene primer amplification yielded estimated nucleated cell counts. The protocol was immunoSEQ multiplex PCR, while the TCRdb copy is restricted to in-frame clones and leaves out a portion. That table supplies the V and J calls and clone size; D and trimming were determined from the DNA. The repertoire holds 250,000 to 350,000 clones, with about 85% as singletons. CDR1 and CDR2 (germline): SGHVS, FNYEAQ. Between the trimmed V and J ends, which lost 3 bases and 9 bases, there was a span of 12 bases. CDR3 length: 14 amino acids. These data come from a study of blood T cell repertoires in COVID-19. Whole-study context: T cells, B-cell-depleted T cells, or PBMCs supplied cDNA or gDNA.

The sequenced sample consisted of peripheral blood. The rearrangement uses TRBV7-6 and TRBJ1-6; the D is unclear. This receptor was taken from a human donor with COVID-19, enrolled during active disease. The donor label of this sample is uncertain. The CDR3 coding sequence is TGTGCCAGCAGCTTGTCCCTTGCGCGTTCACCCCTCCACTTT. Protein: CASSLSLARSPLHF.